The present T cell receptor beta chain was sequenced within a study of human T cells and chemical hapten exposure. In TCRdb, the RACE reads were re-called with MiXCR into one record per CDR3 protein. The repertoire includes about 260,000 distinct CDR3 sequences, approximately 8.4% of them detected once, and around 2.5% sits in the top ten. The germline CDR1 and CDR2 sequences are MNHEY and SVGAGI. The CDR3 totals 13 residues. This clonotype was counted at least ten times. An end of the junction does not agree with germline; a read error may underlie this. Time point given: pre-sensitization, week 0. Described treatment: therapeutic diphenylcyclopropenone sensitization with weekly scalp DPC.

Sequencing used whole blood, obtained in connection with sensitization to the hapten diphenylcyclopropenone (DPC). This clonotype was obtained from a woman in her thirties or forties with alopecia areata. Some clones in this sample may be carry-over from other donors' samples. The V call is TRBV6-5, the J call TRBJ1-1, with D possibly matching TRBD1 (5 bases). In DNA form, the CDR3 reads TGTGCCAGCAGTAACTCCGGGACTCTGGAGGCTTTCTTT. As protein: CASSNSGTLEAFF.